The entry below describes one T cell receptor beta chain. As yet, its antigen is unknown. The entry originates in a study of T cell responses to AZD1222 COVID-19 vaccine. Produced via immunoSEQ multiplex PCR; TCRdb's table is partial and in-frame only. The table records approximately 50,000 clones, less than 90% of them present only once. Germline V gene lookup returns CDR1 KGHSH and CDR2 LQKENI. Deletions cut 8 bases from V and 4 bases from J, with 5 bases between. CDR3 length: 11 amino acids. Findings and caveats of the study: Baseline testing showed seropositivity in only a handful of AZD1222 recipients. Donors, mostly white British, included more females; clonal diversity was possibly underestimated.

The input for sequencing was peripheral blood, taken 28 days after the second AZD1222 dose. The V gene is TRBV18, the J gene TRBJ2-2; D is ambiguous. The sequence came from an adult who received the AZD1222 COVID-19 vaccine. As DNA, the CDR3 is TGTGCCAGCGAGGCCACCGGGGAGCTGTTTTTT. It encodes CASEATGELFF.